This TCR beta chain was identified during a study of T cell responses to AZD1222 COVID-19 vaccine (dated by TCRdb to the early 2020s). At the level of the whole study: TCR sequencing was performed for approximately 240 trial participants, of whom about 200 were given two doses of AZD1222 and 26 were given two doses of MenACWY control vaccine. Trial participants were enrolled into age subgroups of 18-55, 56-69 and 70-plus years, which contained around 150, 29 and 61 TCR-sequenced participants, respectively.

The V end loses 6 bases and the J end loses 5 bases, and a stretch of 14 bases separates them. CDR1 and CDR2 are drawn from the germline V gene: MDHEN, SYDVKM. The CDR3 runs 14 amino acids, cysteine and phenylalanine included. The only DNA kept is the CDR3, 42 bases in frame from the first base. The CDR3 regions of human TCRbeta chains were subjected to immunosequencing. On the study's bioinformatics: Repertoire TCRs were checked for matches against a reference library of SARS-CoV-2-specific TCRs that had been generated using the MIRA antigen-specificity platform. Breadth was defined as the fraction of unique TCRs that were SARS-CoV-2-associated, and depth was defined as the fraction of total T cells that were SARS-CoV-2-associated. Each spike-specific TCR was assigned to its reactive spike region and to a CD4 or CD8 class using the MIRA data. Log10-transformed breadth and depth values were compared by one-way ANOVA with Sidak's multiple comparisons tests. TCRdb stores this immuneACCESS table with in-frame sequences only. Part of the clones is absent; in the studies checked, under half of the shortfall reflects unresolved V genes, and no reason is known for the rest. The V and J calls and clone size come from that table; D and trimming were worked out from the DNA. Counted in this sample were roughly 170,000 clones; roughly 94% of them appeared once. The ten largest make up roughly 1.7% of the sample.

As concerns this clone: Its antigen target is currently unknown. Nothing much larger sits one base from this clone, and base qualities are not available.

The time point label of this sample denotes: about 28 days (+/-7) after the second vaccine dose. AZD1222 recipients whose second dose came at about 4 weeks and those whose second dose came at about 12 weeks were combined into one group, since spike-specific TCR depth and breadth did not differ between the two schedules. The vaccinee samples were drawn from two UK trials, COV001 and COV002, one of which was a single-blind randomized controlled phase 2/3 trial testing AZD1222 (ChAdOx1 nCoV-19) in healthy adults. For TCRbeta chain sequencing, PBMC samples were collected from trial participants at day 0 and at day 28 after the second dose. Overall study outcomes, separate from this receptor: Most participants were white British and females outnumbered males, and the authors suggested that clonal diversity may have been underestimated. The whole spike protein was spanned by vaccine-associated CD4 TCRs, and dominant responses were seen in regions 160-218 and 743-854. After two AZD1222 doses, spike-specific TCR breadth and depth were significantly higher than at day 0 and than in MenACWY recipients. The 56-69-year group was small, and its depth increase did not reach significance, likely because of low power. No day 14 peak-response samples were available, so repertoires were characterized only after the peak T cell response. Epitopes outside the regions mutated in the B.1.351 and B.1.1.7 variants were reportedly recognized by nearly half of the unique spike-specific TCRs. Conclusions about previously exposed vaccinees were limited because only six AZD1222 recipients were SARS-CoV-2 seropositive at baseline.

This sequence originates from an adult who received the AZD1222 COVID-19 vaccine. In this chain, TRBV28 is recombined with TRBJ2-1; possibly the D gene is TRBD2, per 5 matching bases. The source material was peripheral blood, sampled 28 days after the second AZD1222 dose. This receptor has the CDR3 CASRASGDHNEQFF. The bases read TGTGCCAGCAGGGCCAGCGGCGATCACAATGAGCAGTTCTTC.